Shown below are 20 T cell receptor beta chains from a single sample sequenced in a study of blood T cell repertoires in COVID-19. Only in-frame clones appear in the TCRdb table, and some are missing; sequencing was by immunoSEQ multiplex PCR. The sample contains approximately 350,000 clones, 87% of which appear only once. The sequenced sample was peripheral blood. The source of these receptors is a woman aged 50 to 60 with COVID-19, enrolled during active disease.

The V gene is TRBV6-5, the J gene TRBJ2-3; D is uncertain. Germline loops: CDR1 MNHEY, CDR2 SVGAGI. CDR3 length equals 15 residues. The V end was cut by 4 bases, the J end by 1 base, with 12 bases between. CDR3 region: CASSLVGVGTDTQYF. CDR3 coding DNA: TGTGCCAGCAGTTTGGTAGGAGTTGGCACAGATACGCAGTATTTT.

The chain uses TRBV3-1 (or the pseudogene TRBV3-2) and TRBJ2-3, with D perhaps TRBD1 (5 bases). Trimming shortened V by 2 bases and J by 4 bases, and 16 bases separated the two germline ends. The CDR3 spans 16 residues. In germline, CDR1 is LGHDT, CDR2 YNNKEL (reference sequence). This CDR3 is CASSQNPRVKSDTQYF. DNA for the CDR3: TGTGCCAGCAGCCAAAACCCCAGGGTAAAATCAGATACGCAGTATTTT.

The V call is TRBV2, the J call TRBJ2-4; TRBD2 agrees at 11 bases. Germline assignment: CDR1 SNHLY and CDR2 FYNNEI. Trimming cost V 4 bases and J 4 bases; bases outside gene matches: 6. The CDR3 runs to 16 residues. DNA of the CDR3: TGTGCCAGCAGTGGAGAGGGACTAGCGGTTAAAAACATTCAGTACTTC. Translating it yields CASSGEGLAVKNIQYF.

The chain couples TRBV19 to TRBJ2-2, with unresolved D. Trimming stripped 1 base from V and 5 bases from J, with 8 bases between. The CDR3 spans 14 residues. Germline CDR1 reads LNHDA; CDR2 reads SQIVND (reference sequence). CDR3 sequence (DNA): TGTGCCAGTAGTATAGTCCATCGGACCGGGGAGCTGTTTTTT. Its translation is CASSIVHRTGELFF.

The V call is TRBV7-2, the J call TRBJ1-1; no reliable D call. V lost 5 bases and J 7 bases, leaving 11 bases between the germline ends. CDR1 is SGHTA and CDR2 is FQGNSA in the germline V gene. This CDR3 comprises 12 residues. As DNA, the CDR3 is TGTGCCAGCAGCCCTAGACCGCGTGAAGCTTTCTTT. Translation gives CASSPRPREAFF.

The CDR3 spells CASRGGLSSYEQYF. CDR3 coding DNA: TGCGCCAGTCGAGGGGGTCTGAGCTCCTACGAGCAGTACTTC. This chain uses TRBV5-1 with TRBJ2-7, with TRBD1 as a possible D gene (6 bases). The V and J ends lost 8 bases and 0 bases respectively, with 15 bases between them. CDR1 SGHRS and CDR2 YFSETQ come from the germline V gene. This CDR3 has 14 residues.

This clone was seen a single time. The V and J genes are TRBV11-2 and TRBJ2-1, with D possibly TRBD1 on 6 matching bases. Germline V CDR1 and CDR2: SGHAT, FQNNGV. The germline V and J ends were trimmed by 2 bases and 6 bases, with 8 bases remaining between them. The CDR3 sequence is 13 residues long. The CDR3 protein is CASSLRQANEQFF. The CDR3 DNA follows: TGTGCCAGCAGCTTAAGACAGGCCAATGAGCAGTTCTTC.

The chain recombines TRBV18 with TRBJ1-3, with TRBD1 identical over 8 bases. V trimming: 4 bases; J trimming: 0 bases; junction bases outside the gene matches: 11. CDR1 and CDR2 from the germline V gene are KGHSH and LQKENI. The CDR3 is made up of 18 amino acids. CDR3 protein: CASSLSTRQGSSGNTIYF. The CDR3 DNA is TGTGCCAGCTCACTCTCAACCCGACAGGGGAGCTCTGGAAACACCATATATTTT. Filled out from reference TRBV18 and TRBJ1-3, the complete variable domain reads NAGVMQNPRHLVRRRGQEARLRCSPMKGHSHVYWYRQLPEEGLKFMVYLQKENIIDESGMPKERFSAEFPKEGPSILRIQQVVRGDSAAYFCASSLSTRQGSSGNTIYFGEGSWLTVV.

This clone was counted once. The V gene is TRBV5-1, the J gene TRBJ1-1; TRBD1 might be the D (5 bases). V lost 3 bases and J 5 bases, leaving 14 bases between the germline ends. CDR3 length equals 14 residues. The germline gives CDR1 SGHRS, CDR2 YFSETQ. The CDR3 sequence: CASSWQVKGTEAFF. In DNA, the CDR3 is TGCGCCAGCAGCTGGCAGGTTAAGGGGACTGAAGCTTTCTTT.

The V call is TRBV30, the J call TRBJ2-1, with TRBD2 matching 10 bases. J gave up 4 bases and V 0 bases, and 12 bases lay outside the gene matches. The CDR3 is 18 amino acids. Germline V gene lookup returns CDR1 GTSNPN and CDR2 SVGIG (reference sequence). The CDR3 sequence is CAWSVSFPGTSAYNEQFF. In nucleotides, the CDR3 is TGTGCCTGGAGTGTGAGCTTCCCCGGGACTAGCGCTTACAATGAGCAGTTCTTC.

The rearrangement links TRBV27 to TRBJ2-5; perhaps TRBD1 as D (5 bases). The germline CDR1 and CDR2 sequences are MNHEY and SMNVEV (reference sequence). The length of the CDR3 is 14 residues. V lost 6 bases to trimming and J lost 5 bases, with 16 bases between them. The CDR3 reads CASSLRVSGETQYF. The CDR3, as DNA: TGTGCCAGCAGCCTCCGGGTCTCAGGGGAGACCCAGTACTTC.

The rearrangement links TRBV2 to TRBJ2-7; 8 nucleotides match TRBD1. Germline lookup yields CDR1 SNHLY and CDR2 FYNNEI. V lost 6 bases to trimming and J lost 7 bases; unmatched junction nucleotides: 11. This CDR3 has 14 residues. CDR3 region: CASRKPGQDGEQYF. CDR3 coding DNA: TGTGCCAGCAGGAAGCCGGGACAGGATGGAGAGCAGTACTTC.

V gene TRBV7-2 combines with J gene TRBJ2-3; TRBD1 matches 9 bases. In germline, CDR1 is SGHTA, CDR2 FQGNSA. This CDR3 comprises 15 residues. After removal of 4 bases from V and 1 base from J, the junction contained 3 bases not matched to a gene. The DNA for the CDR3 is TGTGCCAGCAGCTCTCGGACAGGGGGCACAGATACGCAGTATTTT. It yields the protein CASSSRTGGTDTQYF. The full variable domain, in which reference TRBV7-2 and TRBJ2-3 provide the parts outside the CDR3, is GAGVSQSPSNKVTEKGKDVELRCDPISGHTALYWYRQSLGQGLEFLIYFQGNSAPDKSGLPSDRFSAERTGGSVSTLTIQRTQQEDSAVYLCASSSRTGGTDTQYFGPGTRLTVL.

On this clone: The conserved closing phenylalanine or tryptophan is absent in this CDR3, likely reflecting a read error. The DNA is omitted, as the CDR3 cannot be located on it reliably, and the CDR3 follows TCRdb's listing. The chain employs TRBV7-9 and TRBJ2-7; the D segment call TRBD2 is taken from the table without a DNA check. Per germline, CDR1 SEHNR and CDR2 FQNEAQ (reference sequence). The CDR3 sequence runs 13 residues, both termini included. CDR3 residues: CASSLTLGGEKIL.

The chain couples TRBV24-1 to TRBJ1-1; 8 bases agree with TRBD1. V shed 3 bases, J shed 4 bases, and the junction held 9 bases outside the gene matches. Germline CDR1 reads KGHDR; CDR2 reads SFDVKD. The CDR3 totals 16 residues. CDR3 sequence reads: CATSDRRQGQGTEAFF. CDR3 nucleotides: TGTGCCACCAGTGATCGCCGACAGGGGCAGGGCACTGAAGCTTTCTTT.

This chain connects TRBV6-4 to TRBJ2-7, with 9 bases aligning to TRBD1. CDR1 and CDR2 (germline): MRHNA, SNTAGT. The CDR3 runs 15 residues. V shed 8 bases, J shed 6 bases, and the junction held 14 bases outside the gene matches. CDR3 region: CASPSPGTGPAEQYF. DNA for the CDR3: TGTGCCAGCCCCAGTCCCGGGACAGGGCCCGCCGAGCAGTACTTC.

The CDR3 DNA sequence: TGTGCCAGCAGTTTAAACAGGGTCGATTCACCCCTCCACTTT. Protein: CASSLNRVDSPLHF. The chain combines TRBV27 with TRBJ1-6, with D tentatively TRBD1 (6 bases). This CDR3 spans 14 amino acids. V lost 2 bases and J 8 bases, leaving 10 bases between the germline ends. Germline CDR1 is MNHEY and CDR2 is SMNVEV (reference sequence).

The chain uses TRBV7-3 and TRBJ2-2, with D possibly TRBD2 on 5 matching bases. Per germline, CDR1 SGHTA and CDR2 FQGTGA. V was clipped by 5 bases and J by 7 bases, with 8 bases between them. This CDR3 spans 12 amino acids. CDR3 sequence reads: CASSTSVGELFF. The DNA for the CDR3 is TGTGCCAGCAGCACTAGTGTCGGGGAGCTGTTTTTT.

The chain carries TRBV4-1 and TRBJ2-7; weak D call: TRBD2 (6 bases). The V and J ends lost 0 bases and 6 bases respectively, with 15 bases between them. Germline V gives CDR1 MGHRA, CDR2 YSYEKL. The CDR3 contains 15 residues. DNA for the CDR3: TGCGCCAGCAGCCAAGATCCCGGCGGGACCCGCGAGCAGTACTTC. Translating gives CASSQDPGGTREQYF.

The chain links TRBV7-3 to TRBJ1-1; possibly TRBD1 for D (5 bases). The ends were cut back, 3 bases at V and 0 bases at J, with 8 bases in the middle. This CDR3 comprises 14 residues. The germline V gene has CDR1 SGHTA and CDR2 FQGTGA. Written as DNA, the CDR3 is TGTGCCAGCAGCTTGACAGCTTTGAACACTGAAGCTTTCTTT. Protein product: CASSLTALNTEAFF.